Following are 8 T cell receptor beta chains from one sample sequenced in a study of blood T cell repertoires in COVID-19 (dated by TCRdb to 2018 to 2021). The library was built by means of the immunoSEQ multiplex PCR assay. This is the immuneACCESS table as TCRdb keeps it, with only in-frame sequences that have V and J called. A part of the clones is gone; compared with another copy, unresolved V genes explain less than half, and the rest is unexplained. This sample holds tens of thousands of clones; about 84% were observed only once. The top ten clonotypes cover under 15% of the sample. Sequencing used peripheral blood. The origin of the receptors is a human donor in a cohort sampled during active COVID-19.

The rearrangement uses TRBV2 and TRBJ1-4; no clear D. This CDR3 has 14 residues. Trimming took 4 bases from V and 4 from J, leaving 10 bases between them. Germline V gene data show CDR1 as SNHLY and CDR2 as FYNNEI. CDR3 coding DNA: TGTGCCAGCAGTGTAAGAGTAAATAATGAAAAACTGTTTTTT. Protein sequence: CASSVRVNNEKLFF.

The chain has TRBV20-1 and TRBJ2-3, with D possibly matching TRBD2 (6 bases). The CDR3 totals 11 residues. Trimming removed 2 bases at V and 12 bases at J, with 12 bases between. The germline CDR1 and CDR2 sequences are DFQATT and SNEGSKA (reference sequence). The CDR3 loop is CSARPTGSQYF. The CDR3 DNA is TGCAGTGCTAGACCTACCGGGAGCCAGTATTTT.

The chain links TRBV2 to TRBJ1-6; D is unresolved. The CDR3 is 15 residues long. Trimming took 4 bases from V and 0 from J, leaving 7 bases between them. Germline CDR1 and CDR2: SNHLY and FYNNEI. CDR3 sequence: CASSVESSYNSPLHF. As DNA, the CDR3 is TGTGCCAGCAGTGTCGAGAGCTCCTATAATTCACCCCTCCACTTT.

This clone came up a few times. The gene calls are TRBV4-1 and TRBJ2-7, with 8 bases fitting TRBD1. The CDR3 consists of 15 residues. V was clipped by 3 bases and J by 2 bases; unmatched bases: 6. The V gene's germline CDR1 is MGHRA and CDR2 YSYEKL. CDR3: CASSQRTGSPYEQYF. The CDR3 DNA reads TGCGCCAGCAGCCAGAGGACAGGGAGCCCCTACGAGCAGTACTTC.

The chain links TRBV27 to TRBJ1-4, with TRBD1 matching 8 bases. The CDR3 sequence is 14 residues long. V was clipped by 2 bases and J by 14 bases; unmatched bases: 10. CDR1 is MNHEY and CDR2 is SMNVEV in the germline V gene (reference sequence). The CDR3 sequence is CASSLARTGGGLFF. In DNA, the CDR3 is TGTGCCAGCAGTTTAGCAAGAACAGGGGGAGGCCTGTTTTTT.

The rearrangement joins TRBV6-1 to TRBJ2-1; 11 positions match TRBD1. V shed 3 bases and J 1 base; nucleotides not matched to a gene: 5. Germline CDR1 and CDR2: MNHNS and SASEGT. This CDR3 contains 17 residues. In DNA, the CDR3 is TGTGCCAGCAGTGACGGGACAGGGGGTACTTCCTACAATGAGCAGTTCTTC. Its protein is CASSDGTGGTSYNEQFF.

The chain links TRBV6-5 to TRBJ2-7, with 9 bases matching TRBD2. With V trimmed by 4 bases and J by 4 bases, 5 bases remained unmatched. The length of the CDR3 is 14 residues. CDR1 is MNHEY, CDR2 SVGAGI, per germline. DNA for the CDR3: TGTGCCAGCAGTTTAGCGGGAGAAGGGTACGAGCAGTACTTC. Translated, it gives CASSLAGEGYEQYF.

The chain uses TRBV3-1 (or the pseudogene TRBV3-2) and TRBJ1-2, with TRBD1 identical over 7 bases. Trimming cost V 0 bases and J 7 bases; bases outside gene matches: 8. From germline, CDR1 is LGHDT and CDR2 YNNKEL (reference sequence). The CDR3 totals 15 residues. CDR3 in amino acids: CASSQDMTGLSGYTF. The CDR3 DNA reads TGTGCCAGCAGCCAAGATATGACAGGGTTAAGTGGCTACACCTTC.